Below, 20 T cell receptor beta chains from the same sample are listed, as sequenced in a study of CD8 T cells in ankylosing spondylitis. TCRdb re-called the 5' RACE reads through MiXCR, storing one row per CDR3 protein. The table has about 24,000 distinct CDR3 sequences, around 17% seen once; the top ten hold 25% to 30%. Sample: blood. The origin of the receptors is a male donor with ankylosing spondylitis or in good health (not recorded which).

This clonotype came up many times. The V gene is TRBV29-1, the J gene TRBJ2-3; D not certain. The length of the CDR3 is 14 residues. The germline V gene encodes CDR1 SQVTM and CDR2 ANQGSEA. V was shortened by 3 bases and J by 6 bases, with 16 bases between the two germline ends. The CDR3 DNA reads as TGCAGCGTTGATCGCCTCAAGATTCGCGATACGCAGTATTTT. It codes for CSVDRLKIRDTQYF.

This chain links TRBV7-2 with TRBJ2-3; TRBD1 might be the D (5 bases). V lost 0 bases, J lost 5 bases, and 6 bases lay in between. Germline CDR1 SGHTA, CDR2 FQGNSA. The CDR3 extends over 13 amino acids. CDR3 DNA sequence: TGTGCCAGCAGCTTAGCGACAGTAGATACGCAGTATTTT. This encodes CASSLATVDTQYF.

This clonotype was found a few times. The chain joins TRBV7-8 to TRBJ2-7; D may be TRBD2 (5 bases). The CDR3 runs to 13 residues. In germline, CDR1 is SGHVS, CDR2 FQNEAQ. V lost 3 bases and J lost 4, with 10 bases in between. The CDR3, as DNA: TGTGCCAGCAGCTTCCGGGGTCCATACGAGCAGTACGTC. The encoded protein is CASSFRGPYEQYV.

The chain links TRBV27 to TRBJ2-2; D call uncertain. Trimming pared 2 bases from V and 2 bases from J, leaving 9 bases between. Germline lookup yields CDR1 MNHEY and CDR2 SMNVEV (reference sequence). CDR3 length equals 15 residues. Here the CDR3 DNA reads TGTGCCAGCAGTTTACGGCGGCAAAACACCGGGGAGCTGTTTTTT. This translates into CASSLRRQNTGELFF.

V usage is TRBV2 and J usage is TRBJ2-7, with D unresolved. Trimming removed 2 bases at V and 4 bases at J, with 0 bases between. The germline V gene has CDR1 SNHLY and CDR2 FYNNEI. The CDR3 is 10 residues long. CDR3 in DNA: TGTGCCAGCAGTGAATACGAGCAGTACTTC. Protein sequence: CASSEYEQYF.

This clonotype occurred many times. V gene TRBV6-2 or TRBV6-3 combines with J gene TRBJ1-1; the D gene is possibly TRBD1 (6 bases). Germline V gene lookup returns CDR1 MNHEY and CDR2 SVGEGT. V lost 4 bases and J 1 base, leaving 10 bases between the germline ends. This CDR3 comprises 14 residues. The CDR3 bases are TGTGCCAGCAGTTCCCCGGACAGGAACACTGAAGCTTTCTTT. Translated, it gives CASSSPDRNTEAFF.

The CDR3 loop is CSARGSSTYEQFF. In DNA form, the CDR3 reads TGCAGTGCTAGAGGGTCTAGCACTTATGAGCAGTTCTTC. The chain uses TRBV20-1 and TRBJ2-1, with D possibly TRBD2 on 5 matching bases. The CDR3 length is 13 residues. Germline-derived CDR1 and CDR2 are DFQATT and SNEGSKA (reference sequence). Trimming removed 1 base from V and 8 bases from J, with 12 bases in between.

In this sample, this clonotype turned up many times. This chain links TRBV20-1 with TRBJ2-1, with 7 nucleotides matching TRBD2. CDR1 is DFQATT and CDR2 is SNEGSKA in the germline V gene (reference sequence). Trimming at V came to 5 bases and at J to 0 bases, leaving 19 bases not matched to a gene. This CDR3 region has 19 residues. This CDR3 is CSAGRGGRSGSSSYNEQFF. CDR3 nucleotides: TGCAGTGCTGGGAGGGGCGGGAGAAGTGGATCAAGCTCCTACAATGAGCAGTTCTTC.

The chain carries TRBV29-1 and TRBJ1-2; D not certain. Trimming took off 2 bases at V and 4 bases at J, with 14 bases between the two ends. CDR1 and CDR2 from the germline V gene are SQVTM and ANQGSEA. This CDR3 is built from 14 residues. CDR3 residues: CSVEFRHSLYGYTF. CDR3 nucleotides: TGCAGCGTTGAATTTCGCCATTCGCTCTATGGCTACACCTTC.

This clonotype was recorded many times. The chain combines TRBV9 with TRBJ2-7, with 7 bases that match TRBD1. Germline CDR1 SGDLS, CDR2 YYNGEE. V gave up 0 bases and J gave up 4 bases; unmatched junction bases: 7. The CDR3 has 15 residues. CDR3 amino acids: CASSVGEGGLYEQYF. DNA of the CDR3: TGTGCCAGCAGCGTAGGTGAAGGGGGCTTGTACGAGCAGTACTTC.

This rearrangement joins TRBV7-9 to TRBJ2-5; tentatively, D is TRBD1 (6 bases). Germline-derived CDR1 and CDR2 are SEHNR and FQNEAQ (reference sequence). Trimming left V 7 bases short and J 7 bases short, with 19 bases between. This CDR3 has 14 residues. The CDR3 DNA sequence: TGTGCCAGCAACGGCCAGGGGACCACGGGGACCCAGTACTTC. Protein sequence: CASNGQGTTGTQYF.

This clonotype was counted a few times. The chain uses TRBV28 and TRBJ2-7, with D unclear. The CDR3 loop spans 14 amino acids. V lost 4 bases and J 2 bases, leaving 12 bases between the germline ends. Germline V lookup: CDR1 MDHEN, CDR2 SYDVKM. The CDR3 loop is CASSSTFEPYEQYV. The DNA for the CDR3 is TGTGCCAGCAGTTCCACATTTGAACCCTACGAGCAGTACGTC.

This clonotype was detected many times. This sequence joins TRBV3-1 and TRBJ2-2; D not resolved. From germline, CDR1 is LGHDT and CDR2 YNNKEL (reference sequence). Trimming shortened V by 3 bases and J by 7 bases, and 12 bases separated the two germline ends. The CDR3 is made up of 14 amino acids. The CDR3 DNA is TGTGCCAGCAGCCAGCATCTCTCTGGCGGGGAGCTGTTTTTT. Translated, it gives CASSQHLSGGELFF. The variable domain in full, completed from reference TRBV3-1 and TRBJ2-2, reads DTAVSQTPKYLVTQMGNDKSIKCEQNLGHDTMYWYKQDSKKFLKIMFSYNNKELIINETVPNRFSPKSPDKAHLNLHINSLELGDSAVYFCASSQHLSGGELFFGEGSRLTVL.

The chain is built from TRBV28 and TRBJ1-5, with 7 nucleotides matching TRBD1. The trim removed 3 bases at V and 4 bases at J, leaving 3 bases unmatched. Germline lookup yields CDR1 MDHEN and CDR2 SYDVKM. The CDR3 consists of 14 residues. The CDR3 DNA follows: TGTGCCAGCAGTTTGACAGGGATTAATCAGCCCCAGCATTTT. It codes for CASSLTGINQPQHF.

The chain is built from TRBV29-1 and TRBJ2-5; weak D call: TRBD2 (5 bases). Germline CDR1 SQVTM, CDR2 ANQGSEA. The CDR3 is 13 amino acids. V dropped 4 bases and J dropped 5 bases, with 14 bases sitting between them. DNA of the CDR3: TGCAGCGTTGTGGAACTAGTTGGGGAGACCCAGTACTTC. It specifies CSVVELVGETQYF.

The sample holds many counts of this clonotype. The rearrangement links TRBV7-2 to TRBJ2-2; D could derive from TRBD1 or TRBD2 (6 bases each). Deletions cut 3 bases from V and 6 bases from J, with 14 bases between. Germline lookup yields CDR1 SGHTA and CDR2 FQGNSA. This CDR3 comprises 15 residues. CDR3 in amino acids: CASSFPDRRAGELFF. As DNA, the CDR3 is TGTGCCAGCAGCTTTCCCGACAGGAGGGCCGGGGAGCTGTTTTTT.

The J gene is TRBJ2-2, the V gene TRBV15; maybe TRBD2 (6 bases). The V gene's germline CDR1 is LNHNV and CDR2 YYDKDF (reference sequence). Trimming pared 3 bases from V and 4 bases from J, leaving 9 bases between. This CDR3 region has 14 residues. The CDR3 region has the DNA TGTGCCACCAGCAGCGGGGACTTCACCGGGGAGCTGTTTTTT. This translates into CATSSGDFTGELFF.

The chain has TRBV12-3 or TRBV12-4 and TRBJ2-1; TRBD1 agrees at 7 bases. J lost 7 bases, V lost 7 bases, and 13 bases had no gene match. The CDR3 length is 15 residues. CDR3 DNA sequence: TGTGCCAGCACTACCCAGGGGGAGATCAGGAATGAGCAGTTCTTC. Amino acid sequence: CASTTQGEIRNEQFF.

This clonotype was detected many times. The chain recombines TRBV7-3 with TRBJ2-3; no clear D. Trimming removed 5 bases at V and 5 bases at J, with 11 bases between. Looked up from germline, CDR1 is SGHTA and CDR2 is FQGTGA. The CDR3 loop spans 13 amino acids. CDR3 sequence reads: CASSTWVVDTQYF. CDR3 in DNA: TGTGCCAGCAGCACCTGGGTGGTAGATACGCAGTATTTT. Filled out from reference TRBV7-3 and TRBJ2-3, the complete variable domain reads GAGVSQTPSNKVTEKGKYVELRCDPISGHTALYWYRQSLGQGPEFLIYFQGTGAADDSGLPNDRFFAVRPEGSVSTLKIQRTERGDSAVYLCASSTWVVDTQYFGPGTRLTVL.

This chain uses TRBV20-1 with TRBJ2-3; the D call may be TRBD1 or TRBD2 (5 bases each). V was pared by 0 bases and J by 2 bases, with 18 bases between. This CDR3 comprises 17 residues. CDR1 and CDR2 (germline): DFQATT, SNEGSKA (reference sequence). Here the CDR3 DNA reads TGCAGTGCTAGAGATCTTCCGGGGCGACCAGACACAGATACGCAGTATTTT. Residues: CSARDLPGRPDTDTQYF.